A selection of T cell receptor beta chains follows, all from one sample in a study of early T cells in non-severe SARS-CoV-2 infection. TCRdb passed the 5' RACE reads through MiXCR, listing each CDR3 protein once. The sample shows 74,000 or so distinct CDR3 sequences, around a tenth of them seen only once. Sequencing was carried out using whole blood. Receptors originate from an adult who was a healthcare worker with PCR-confirmed SARS-CoV-2 infection or an uninfected control (not recorded which). CDR3s include the opening cysteine and the closing phenylalanine or tryptophan. D genes are given only for firm matches. Where a row states a size, it is once, few, many or the class of an expanded clone; other rows omit it.

v_call: TRBV6-5; clone_size: NA; d_call: TRBD1; j_call: TRBJ1-1; cdr3_nt: TGTGCCAGCAGTTCAAACAGGGGGTGGCCTACTGAAGCTTTCTTT; cdr3_aa: CASSSNRGWPTEAFF
v_call: TRBV15; clone_size: NA; d_call: NA; j_call: TRBJ1-4; cdr3_nt: TGTGCCACCAGCAGAGATGGCGCAACTAATGAAAAACTGTTTTTT; cdr3_aa: CATSRDGATNEKLFF
v_call: TRBV6-1; clone_size: many; d_call: NA; j_call: TRBJ2-7; cdr3_nt: TGTGCCAGCAGTGAAGGGGCAGACCGCTACGAGCAGTACTTC; cdr3_aa: CASSEGADRYEQYF
v_call: TRBV7-3; clone_size: NA; d_call: NA; j_call: TRBJ2-3; cdr3_nt: TGTGCCTCTCGGGGGGCCACAGATACGCAGTATTTT; cdr3_aa: CASRGATDTQYF
v_call: TRBV11-1; clone_size: many; d_call: NA; j_call: TRBJ2-5; cdr3_nt: TGTGCCAGCAGCTTACGAGGCTATCAGCAAGAGACCCAGTACTTC; cdr3_aa: CASSLRGYQQETQYF
v_call: TRBV15; clone_size: NA; d_call: NA; j_call: TRBJ2-2; cdr3_nt: TGTGCCACCAGCAGGGATAACACCGGGGAGCTGTTTTTT; cdr3_aa: CATSRDNTGELFF
v_call: TRBV11-2; clone_size: few; d_call: TRBD2; j_call: TRBJ2-1; cdr3_nt: TGTGCCAGCAGCCCCCACCTAGCGGGAGTAGGCAATGAGCAGTTCTTC; cdr3_aa: CASSPHLAGVGNEQFF
v_call: TRBV28; clone_size: many; d_call: NA; j_call: TRBJ2-1; cdr3_nt: TGTGCCAGCAGGGGCTGGGGGACTCGAAATGAGCAGTTCTTC; cdr3_aa: CASRGWGTRNEQFF
v_call: TRBV7-9; clone_size: many; d_call: TRBD1; j_call: TRBJ1-1; cdr3_nt: TGTGCCAGCAGTTCTCCGGGACAGGGGATCACTGAAGCTTTCTTT; cdr3_aa: CASSSPGQGITEAFF
v_call: TRBV2; clone_size: many; d_call: NA; j_call: TRBJ2-7; cdr3_nt: TGTGCCAGCAGTCCACCCTTACCCGAGCAGTACTTC; cdr3_aa: CASSPPLPEQYF
v_call: TRBV16; clone_size: many; d_call: NA; j_call: TRBJ1-6; cdr3_nt: TGTGCCAGCAGCCCCCAGGATTCACCCCTCCACTTT; cdr3_aa: CASSPQDSPLHF
v_call: TRBV7-8; clone_size: many; d_call: TRBD2; j_call: TRBJ2-1; cdr3_nt: TGTGCCAGCAGCTTCCCCCGCGGGGGAAACCCATGGGATGAGCAGTTCTTC; cdr3_aa: CASSFPRGGNPWDEQFF
v_call: TRBV5-6; clone_size: NA; d_call: NA; j_call: TRBJ2-3; cdr3_nt: TGTGCCAGCAGAACGGACCCGAAGGTAGATACGCAGTATTTT; cdr3_aa: CASRTDPKVDTQYF
v_call: TRBV20-1; clone_size: few; d_call: NA; j_call: TRBJ1-2; cdr3_nt: TGCAGTGCGACAGGACCGACAAACTCCTATGGCTACACCTTC; cdr3_aa: CSATGPTNSYGYTF
v_call: TRBV20-1; clone_size: NA; d_call: TRBD1; j_call: TRBJ2-7; cdr3_nt: TGCAGTGCTAGGGACTTAACAGGGGACTACGAGCAGTACTTC; cdr3_aa: CSARDLTGDYEQYF
v_call: TRBV18; clone_size: few; d_call: TRBD1; j_call: TRBJ2-1; cdr3_nt: TGTGCCAGCTCACGACAGGGCTATGAGCAGTTCTTC; cdr3_aa: CASSRQGYEQFF
v_call: TRBV7-9; clone_size: few; d_call: NA; j_call: TRBJ1-2; cdr3_nt: TGTGCCAGCAGCTCCACACCCAGCGACGGTTACCTTGGCTACACCTTC; cdr3_aa: CASSSTPSDGYLGYTF
v_call: TRBV27; clone_size: NA; d_call: NA; j_call: TRBJ2-5; cdr3_nt: TGTGCCAGCAGTCCCCCCGGGACGTACCAAGAGACCCAGTACTTT; cdr3_aa: CASSPPGTYQETQYF
v_call: TRBV7-9; clone_size: many; d_call: NA; j_call: TRBJ2-2; cdr3_nt: TGTGCCAGCAGCTTACAGCCGCCGAACACCGGGGAGCTGTTTTTT; cdr3_aa: CASSLQPPNTGELFF
v_call: TRBV6-5; clone_size: NA; d_call: NA; j_call: TRBJ2-7; cdr3_nt: TGTGCCAGCAGTTACTCGAGGGGGGGTTCCTACGAGCAGTACTTC; cdr3_aa: CASSYSRGGSYEQYF
v_call: TRBV27; clone_size: NA; d_call: TRBD1; j_call: TRBJ2-3; cdr3_nt: TGTGCCAGCAGTCCGCCGGACAGGGTTAGCACAGATACGCAGTATTTT; cdr3_aa: CASSPPDRVSTDTQYF
v_call: TRBV6-1; clone_size: many; d_call: NA; j_call: TRBJ1-4; cdr3_nt: TGTGCCAGCAGTGGAACAGGGCGGGAAAAACTGTTTTTT; cdr3_aa: CASSGTGREKLFF
v_call: TRBV18; clone_size: NA; d_call: TRBD1; j_call: TRBJ1-1; cdr3_nt: TGTGCCAGCTCGGGACAGGGCGGTTTGGAAGCTTTCTTT; cdr3_aa: CASSGQGGLEAFF
v_call: TRBV7-9; clone_size: many; d_call: NA; j_call: TRBJ1-2; cdr3_nt: TGTGCCAGCAGCTTAGGCAGGGGAGACTATGGCTACACCTTC; cdr3_aa: CASSLGRGDYGYTF
v_call: TRBV7-2; clone_size: NA; d_call: NA; j_call: TRBJ2-1; cdr3_nt: TGTGCCAGCAAGTTCGGCGGGGTCAGCTCCTACAATGAGCAGTTCTTC; cdr3_aa: CASKFGGVSSYNEQFF
v_call: TRBV6-2/TRBV6-3; clone_size: few; d_call: NA; j_call: TRBJ1-1; cdr3_nt: TGTGCCAGCAGTTACTCAGACACTGAAGCTTTCTTT; cdr3_aa: CASSYSDTEAFF
v_call: TRBV12-3/TRBV12-4; clone_size: few; d_call: NA; j_call: TRBJ2-1; cdr3_nt: TGTGCCAGCAGTTTAGCGGGACTCCCGGGGAGCAATGAGCAGTTCTTC; cdr3_aa: CASSLAGLPGSNEQFF
v_call: TRBV29-1; clone_size: many; d_call: NA; j_call: TRBJ2-5; cdr3_nt: TGCAGCGTTTCCGAACAGCAAGAGACCCAGTACTTC; cdr3_aa: CSVSEQQETQYF
v_call: TRBV12-2; clone_size: many; d_call: NA; j_call: TRBJ2-7; cdr3_nt: TGTGCAAGTCGCCCCCTCCCCTACGAGCAGTACTTC; cdr3_aa: CASRPLPYEQYF
v_call: TRBV11-2; clone_size: many; d_call: TRBD1; j_call: TRBJ2-7; cdr3_nt: TGTGCCAGCAGCTCCCTAGCTACCGGGACAGGGACCTACGAGCAGTACTTC; cdr3_aa: CASSSLATGTGTYEQYF
v_call: TRBV15; clone_size: few; d_call: TRBD2; j_call: TRBJ2-6; cdr3_nt: TGTGCCGTGCAGCGGGGCGCATCTGGGGCCAACGTCCTGACTTTC; cdr3_aa: CAVQRGASGANVLTF
v_call: TRBV29-1; clone_size: NA; d_call: TRBD1; j_call: TRBJ1-1; cdr3_nt: TGCAGCGCGGGACAGGGGTACACTGAAGCTTTCTTT; cdr3_aa: CSAGQGYTEAFF
v_call: TRBV2; clone_size: many; d_call: NA; j_call: TRBJ2-6; cdr3_nt: TGTGCCAGCGCCCCAGGAAGGGTGGCCAACGTCCTGACTTTC; cdr3_aa: CASAPGRVANVLTF
v_call: TRBV20-1; clone_size: many; d_call: TRBD2; j_call: TRBJ2-1; cdr3_nt: TGCAGTGCAACTAGCGGGAGGGGGTACAATGAGCAGTTCTTC; cdr3_aa: CSATSGRGYNEQFF
v_call: TRBV3-1; clone_size: few; d_call: NA; j_call: TRBJ2-1; cdr3_nt: TGTGCCAGCAGCCAAGCACGGGGGTATGAGCAGTTCTTC; cdr3_aa: CASSQARGYEQFF
v_call: TRBV20-1; clone_size: many; d_call: NA; j_call: TRBJ1-6; cdr3_nt: TGCAGTGCCAGGCATGACTCCTATAATTCACCCCTCCACTTT; cdr3_aa: CSARHDSYNSPLHF
v_call: TRBV3-1; clone_size: many; d_call: NA; j_call: TRBJ1-3; cdr3_nt: TGTGCCAGCAGCCAGAGAGGGGCTGGAAACACCATATATTTT; cdr3_aa: CASSQRGAGNTIYF
v_call: TRBV2; clone_size: many; d_call: NA; j_call: TRBJ2-1; cdr3_nt: TGTGCCAGCAGTGTCTTAAATGAGCAGTTCTTC; cdr3_aa: CASSVLNEQFF
v_call: TRBV29-1; clone_size: few; d_call: NA; j_call: TRBJ1-4; cdr3_nt: TGCAGCGTTCGGTGGGGGGCCGGGGAAAAACTGTTTTTT; cdr3_aa: CSVRWGAGEKLFF
v_call: TRBV29-1; clone_size: many; d_call: TRBD2; j_call: TRBJ2-5; cdr3_nt: TGCAGCGTTGAAGGGACAGCGGGAGGGACCCAGTACTTC; cdr3_aa: CSVEGTAGGTQYF
v_call: TRBV28; clone_size: NA; d_call: NA; j_call: TRBJ2-7; cdr3_nt: TGTGCCAGCAGTCTCCAGGGATCTACCTACGAGCAGTACTTC; cdr3_aa: CASSLQGSTYEQYF
v_call: TRBV2; clone_size: NA; d_call: NA; j_call: TRBJ1-1; cdr3_nt: TGTGCCAGCAGAAAATTGGGACACCTGAACACTGAAGCTTTCTTT; cdr3_aa: CASRKLGHLNTEAFF
v_call: TRBV13; clone_size: NA; d_call: TRBD2; j_call: TRBJ2-7; cdr3_nt: TGTGCCAGCAGCTTCCCGGGGGGTAGCTACGAGCAGTACTTC; cdr3_aa: CASSFPGGSYEQYF
v_call: TRBV12-3/TRBV12-4; clone_size: many; d_call: NA; j_call: TRBJ2-3; cdr3_nt: TGTGCCAGCAGCCCCGGAGGGGAGAGGTATTTT; cdr3_aa: CASSPGGERYF
v_call: TRBV12-5; clone_size: many; d_call: NA; j_call: TRBJ2-5; cdr3_nt: TGTGCTAGTGGCTTCCTAACCGGCGAGACCCAGTACTTC; cdr3_aa: CASGFLTGETQYF
v_call: TRBV7-9; clone_size: many; d_call: TRBD1; j_call: TRBJ2-6; cdr3_nt: TGTGCCAGCAGCTCTCGTATGGACAGGGTTTCAGCTGGGGCCAACGTCCTGACTTTC; cdr3_aa: CASSSRMDRVSAGANVLTF
v_call: TRBV7-9; clone_size: NA; d_call: NA; j_call: TRBJ1-1; cdr3_nt: TGTGCCAGCAGCTTAGGGGTCAGGATGAACACTGAAGCTTTCTTT; cdr3_aa: CASSLGVRMNTEAFF
v_call: TRBV29-1; clone_size: few; d_call: NA; j_call: TRBJ1-3; cdr3_nt: TGCAGCGTTAACTCTGGAAACACCATATATTTT; cdr3_aa: CSVNSGNTIYF
v_call: TRBV12-3/TRBV12-4; clone_size: many; d_call: TRBD2; j_call: TRBJ2-1; cdr3_nt: TGTGCCAGCAGTTTTGAAAGCGGGGGATACAATGAGCAGTTCTTC; cdr3_aa: CASSFESGGYNEQFF
v_call: TRBV6-6; clone_size: many; d_call: NA; j_call: TRBJ1-1; cdr3_nt: TGTGCCAGCAGTTACACGACATGGGGGTCGAACACTGAAGCTTTCTTT; cdr3_aa: CASSYTTWGSNTEAFF
v_call: TRBV4-1; clone_size: NA; d_call: TRBD1; j_call: TRBJ2-7; cdr3_nt: TGCGCCAGCAGCCATGAACAGGGGGAATACGAGCAGTACTTC; cdr3_aa: CASSHEQGEYEQYF
v_call: TRBV29-1; clone_size: NA; d_call: NA; j_call: TRBJ2-6; cdr3_nt: TGCAGCGTACCCACATCCGGAGGCTATGGGGCCAACGTCCTGACTTTC; cdr3_aa: CSVPTSGGYGANVLTF
v_call: TRBV18; clone_size: few; d_call: NA; j_call: TRBJ2-3; cdr3_nt: TGTGCCAGCTCACCGAGGGGGACAGATACGCAGTATTTT; cdr3_aa: CASSPRGTDTQYF
v_call: TRBV2; clone_size: NA; d_call: NA; j_call: TRBJ2-1; cdr3_nt: TGTGCCAGCAGTGTACAGCGAGGGGGCAATGAGCAGTTCTTC; cdr3_aa: CASSVQRGGNEQFF
v_call: TRBV7-8; clone_size: medium-sized; d_call: TRBD2; j_call: TRBJ2-3; cdr3_nt: TGTGCCAGCAGCTTAGCGGGACTAGCGGGAGGGAGAGATACGCAGTATTTT; cdr3_aa: CASSLAGLAGGRDTQYF